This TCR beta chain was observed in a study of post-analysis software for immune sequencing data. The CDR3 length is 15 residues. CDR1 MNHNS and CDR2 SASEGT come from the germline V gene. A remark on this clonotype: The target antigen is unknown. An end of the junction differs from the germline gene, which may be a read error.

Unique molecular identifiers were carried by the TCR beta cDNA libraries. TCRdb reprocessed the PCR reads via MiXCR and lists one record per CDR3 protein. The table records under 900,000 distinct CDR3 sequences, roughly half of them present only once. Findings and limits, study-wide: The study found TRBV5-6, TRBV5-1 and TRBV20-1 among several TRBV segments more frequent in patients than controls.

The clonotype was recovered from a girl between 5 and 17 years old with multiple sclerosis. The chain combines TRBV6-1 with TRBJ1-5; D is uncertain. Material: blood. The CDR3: CASIEVSGNRQPQHF. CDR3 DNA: TGTGCCAGCATTGAAGTATCGGGGAATCGACAGCCCCAGCATTTT.